The rows below give T cell receptor beta chains drawn from one sample of a study of T cells after posttransplantation cyclophosphamide. Some clones are missing from TCRdb's copy, which holds only in-frame ones; the method was immunoSEQ multiplex PCR. Here the sample spans about 52,000 clones, roughly 94% being singletons. The source material was PBMCs. All receptors derive from a woman in her 30s in good health and a related stem cell transplant donor. Each CDR3 is given without its conserved first and last residue. Only some rows state a clone size, as once, few, many or a class for expanded clones.

v_call,clone_size,j_call,cdr3_aa
TRBV5-1,.,TRBJ2-1,ASSSSGGAQNEQF
TRBV19,.,TRBJ2-5,ASGQDEQETQY
TRBV27,once,TRBJ2-7,ASSSDTSYEQY
TRBV19,.,TRBJ2-7,ASTNPKGGNYEQY
TRBV9,.,TRBJ1-2,ASSPSEPPGYT
TRBV7-2,.,TRBJ1-1,ASSWGTGTGTEAF
TRBV2,.,TRBJ1-5,ASGDSGGGQPQH
TRBV27,.,TRBJ1-5,ASSLSGADGQPQH
TRBV19,.,TRBJ2-1,ASSAGLGSINEQF
TRBV6-5,.,TRBJ2-7,ASKRRTDSSYEQY
TRBV5-1,.,TRBJ2-3,ASSLGPSGGVGTQY
TRBV4-2,.,TRBJ1-6,ASRGTNSPLH
TRBV5-1,.,TRBJ1-2,ASSLGQNYGYT
TRBV14,.,TRBJ2-1,ASSQIAGGYNEQF
TRBV19,.,TRBJ1-1,ASRRDSPNTEAF
TRBV28,.,TRBJ2-1,ASRYGGSYNEQF
TRBV9,.,TRBJ2-1,ASSVGPAGGREQF
TRBV18,.,TRBJ2-7,ASSPGQGTYEQY
TRBV9,.,TRBJ1-6,ASSADPRASRSPLH
TRBV7-8,.,TRBJ1-5,ASSLGRQQPQH
TRBV5-4,.,TRBJ1-3,ASSAGQASGNTIY
TRBV10-2,once,TRBJ2-3,ASSELAVDTQY
TRBV4-1,.,TRBJ2-1,ASSQEPTSGGSYNEQF
TRBV19,.,TRBJ1-1,ASSIVRKAHTEAF
TRBV7-2,.,TRBJ2-3,ASSSGLAGGPDTQY
TRBV10-3,.,TRBJ2-2,AIRKTSGGFTGELF
TRBV7-9,.,TRBJ2-3,ASSLSGHTDTQY
TRBV27,.,TRBJ2-7,ASSQSGVSYEQY
TRBV19,.,TRBJ2-6,ASSIDRTGGSGANVLT
TRBV4-1,.,TRBJ1-1,ASSQGLGGKPEAF
TRBV30,.,TRBJ2-7,ACRETYEQY
TRBV20-1,once,TRBJ1-1,SAPTGTEAF
TRBV27,.,TRBJ2-7,ASSPPGQGAHEQY
TRBV5-5,.,TRBJ1-5,ASSPAGVGNQPQH
TRBV28,.,TRBJ1-2,ASSSGQIYGYT
TRBV7-2,.,TRBJ1-1,ASSFRAGDEAF
TRBV4-1,.,TRBJ2-2,ASSQTGGPNTGELF
TRBV5-6,.,TRBJ1-3,ASSLPGPGNTIY
TRBV28,.,TRBJ2-7,ASSTTPGQSSYEQY
TRBV5-4,.,TRBJ2-3,ASTRGGLSTDTQY
TRBV18,.,TRBJ2-2,ASSPRGSWTGNTGELF
TRBV2,.,TRBJ2-2,ASQGDLTGELF
TRBV4-3,.,TRBJ2-5,ASSQSTGSATQY
TRBV5-1,.,TRBJ2-1,ASSLGLRTSGERDEQF
TRBV18,.,TRBJ2-2,ASSPPTANTGELF
TRBV7-7,.,TRBJ2-5,ASSLAIRETQY
TRBV19,.,TRBJ2-5,ATSVLLQGPQETQY
TRBV28,.,TRBJ1-1,ASSFPTGVSNTEAF
TRBV7-9,.,TRBJ2-7,ASSFVLDEQY
TRBV2,.,TRBJ1-5,ASSEIRGGSNQPQH
TRBV7-2,.,TRBJ1-2,ASSLSSGAEGYT
TRBV19,.,TRBJ1-5,ASSSSGVRQPQH
TRBV19,.,TRBJ1-3,ASDTRGAGNTIY
TRBV7-9,.,TRBJ1-1,ASSSTVVEAF
TRBV27,.,TRBJ2-2,ATRELADTGELF
TRBV5-3,.,TRBJ1-5,ARSFCYSALGGNQPQH
TRBV30,.,TRBJ1-1,ASSDRLGTEAF